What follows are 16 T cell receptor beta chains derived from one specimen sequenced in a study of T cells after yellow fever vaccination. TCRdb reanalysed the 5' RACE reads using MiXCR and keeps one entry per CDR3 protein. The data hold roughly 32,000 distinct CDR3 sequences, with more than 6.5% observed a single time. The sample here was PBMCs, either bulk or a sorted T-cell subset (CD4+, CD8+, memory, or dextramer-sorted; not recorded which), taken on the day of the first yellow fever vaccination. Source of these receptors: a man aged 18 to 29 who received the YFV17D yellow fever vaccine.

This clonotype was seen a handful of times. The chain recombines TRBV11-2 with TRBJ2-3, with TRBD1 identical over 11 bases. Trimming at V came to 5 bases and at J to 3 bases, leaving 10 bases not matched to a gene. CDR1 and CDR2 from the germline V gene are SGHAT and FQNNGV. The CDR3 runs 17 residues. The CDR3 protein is CASSLPPGQGVTDTQYF. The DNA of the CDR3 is TGTGCCAGCAGCCTTCCACCGGGACAGGGGGTGACAGATACGCAGTATTTT.

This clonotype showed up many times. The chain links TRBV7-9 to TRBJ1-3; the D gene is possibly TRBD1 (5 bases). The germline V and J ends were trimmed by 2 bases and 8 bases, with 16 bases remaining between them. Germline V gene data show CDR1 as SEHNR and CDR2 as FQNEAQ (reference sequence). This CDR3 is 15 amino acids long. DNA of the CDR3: TGTGCCAGCAGCTTACAGCGGTTCGGAGGGGACACCATATATTTT. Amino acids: CASSLQRFGGDTIYF.

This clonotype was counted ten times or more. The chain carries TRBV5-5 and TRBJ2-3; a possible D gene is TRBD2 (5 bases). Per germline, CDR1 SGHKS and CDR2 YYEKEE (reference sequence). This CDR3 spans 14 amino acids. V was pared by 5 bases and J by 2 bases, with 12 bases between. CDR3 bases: TGTGCCAGCAGGACCAGCGGACCCACAGATACGCAGTATTTT. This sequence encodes CASRTSGPTDTQYF. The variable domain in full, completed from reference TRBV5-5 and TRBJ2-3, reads DAGVTQSPTHLIKTRGQQVTLRCSPISGHKSVSWYQQVLGQGPQFIFQYYEKEERGRGNFPDRFSARQFPNYSSELNVNALLLGDSALYLCASRTSGPTDTQYFGPGTRLTVL.

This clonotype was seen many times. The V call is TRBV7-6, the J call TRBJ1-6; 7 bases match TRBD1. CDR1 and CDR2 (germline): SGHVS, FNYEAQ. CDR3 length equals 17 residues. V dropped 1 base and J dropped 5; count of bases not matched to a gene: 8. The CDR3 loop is CASSLVQMTGNNSPLHF. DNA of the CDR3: TGTGCCAGCAGCTTAGTCCAGATGACAGGGAATAATTCACCCCTCCACTTT.

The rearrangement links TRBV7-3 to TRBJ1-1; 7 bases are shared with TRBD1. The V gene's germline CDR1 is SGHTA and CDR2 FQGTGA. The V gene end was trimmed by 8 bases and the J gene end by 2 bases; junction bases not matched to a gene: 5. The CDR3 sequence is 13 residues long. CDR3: CASQGQANTEAFF. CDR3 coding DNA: TGTGCCAGCCAAGGACAGGCTAACACTGAAGCTTTCTTT.

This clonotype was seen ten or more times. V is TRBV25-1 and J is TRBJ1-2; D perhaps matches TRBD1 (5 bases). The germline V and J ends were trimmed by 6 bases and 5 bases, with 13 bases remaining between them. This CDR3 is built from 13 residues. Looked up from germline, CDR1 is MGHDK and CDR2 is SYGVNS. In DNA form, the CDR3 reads TGTGCCAGCAGCATAACAGGCTATTATGGCTACACCTTC. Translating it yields CASSITGYYGYTF.

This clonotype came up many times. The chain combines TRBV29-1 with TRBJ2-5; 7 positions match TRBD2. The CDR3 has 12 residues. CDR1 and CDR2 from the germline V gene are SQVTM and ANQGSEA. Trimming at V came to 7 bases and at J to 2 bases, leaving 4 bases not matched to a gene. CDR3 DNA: TGCAGCGGGGGGGGGTCACAAGAGACCCAGTACTTC. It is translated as CSGGGSQETQYF. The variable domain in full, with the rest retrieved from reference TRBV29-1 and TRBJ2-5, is SAVISQKPSRDICQRGTSLTIQCQVDSQVTMMFWYRQQPGQSLTLIATANQGSEATYESGFVIDKFPISRPNLTFSTLTVSNMSPEDSSIYLCSGGGSQETQYFGPGTRLLVL.

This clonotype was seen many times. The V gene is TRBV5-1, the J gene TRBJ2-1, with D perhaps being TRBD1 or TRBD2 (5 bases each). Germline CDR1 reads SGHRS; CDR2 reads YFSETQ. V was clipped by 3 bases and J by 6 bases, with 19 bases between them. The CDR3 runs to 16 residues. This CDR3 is CASSSYGTESGNEQFF. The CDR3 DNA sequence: TGCGCCAGCAGCTCCTACGGGACGGAGAGTGGCAATGAGCAGTTCTTC.

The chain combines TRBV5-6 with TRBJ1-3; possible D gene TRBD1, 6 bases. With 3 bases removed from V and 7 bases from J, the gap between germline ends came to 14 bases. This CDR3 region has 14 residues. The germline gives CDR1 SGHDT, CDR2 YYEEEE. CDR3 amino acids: CASSSTGQGNTIYF. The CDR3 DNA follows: TGTGCCAGCAGCTCTACAGGGCAAGGGAACACCATATATTTT.

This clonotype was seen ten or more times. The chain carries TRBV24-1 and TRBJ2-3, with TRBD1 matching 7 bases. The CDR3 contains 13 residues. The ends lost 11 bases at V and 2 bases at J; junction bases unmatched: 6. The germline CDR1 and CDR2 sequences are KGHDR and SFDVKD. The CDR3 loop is CAIQGRVTDTQYF. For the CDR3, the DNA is TGTGCCATACAGGGGCGCGTCACAGATACGCAGTATTTT.

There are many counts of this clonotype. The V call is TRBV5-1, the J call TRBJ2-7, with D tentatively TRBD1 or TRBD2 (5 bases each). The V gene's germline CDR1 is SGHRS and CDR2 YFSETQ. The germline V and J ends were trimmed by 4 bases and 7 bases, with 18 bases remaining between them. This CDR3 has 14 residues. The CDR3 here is CASSTGGEGWEQYF. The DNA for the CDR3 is TGCGCCAGCAGCACCGGAGGCGAGGGGTGGGAGCAGTACTTC.

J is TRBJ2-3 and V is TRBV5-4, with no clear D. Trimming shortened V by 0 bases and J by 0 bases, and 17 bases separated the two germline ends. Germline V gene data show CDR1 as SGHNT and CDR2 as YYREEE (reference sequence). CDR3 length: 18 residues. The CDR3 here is CASSLEPEDYLSTDTQYF. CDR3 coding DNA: TGTGCCAGCAGCTTGGAGCCCGAGGATTACCTTAGCACAGATACGCAGTATTTT.

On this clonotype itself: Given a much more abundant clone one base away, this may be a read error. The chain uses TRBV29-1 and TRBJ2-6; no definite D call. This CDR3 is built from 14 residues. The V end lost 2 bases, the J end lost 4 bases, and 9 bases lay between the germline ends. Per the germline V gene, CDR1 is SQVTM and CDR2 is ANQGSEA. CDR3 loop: CSVELQNGANVLTF. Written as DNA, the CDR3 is TGCAGCGTTGAACTCCAGAACGGGGCCAACGTCCTGACTTTC. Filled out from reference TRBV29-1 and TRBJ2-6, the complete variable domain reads SAVISQKPSRDICQRGTSLTIQCQVDSQVTMMFWYRQQPGQSLTLIATANQGSEATYESGFVIDKFPISRPNLTFSTLTVSNMSPEDSSIYLCSVELQNGANVLTFGAGSRLTVL.

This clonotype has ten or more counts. The CDR3 region is CASSRGVTSSYEQYF. CDR3 nucleotides: TGTGCCAGCTCTAGGGGGGTTACAAGCTCCTACGAGCAGTACTTC. This chain uses TRBV27 with TRBJ2-7; tentatively, D is TRBD1 or TRBD2 (6 bases each). The CDR3 is 15 residues long. Per germline, CDR1 MNHEY and CDR2 SMNVEV (reference sequence). V was trimmed by 8 bases and J by 0 bases, leaving 17 bases between them.

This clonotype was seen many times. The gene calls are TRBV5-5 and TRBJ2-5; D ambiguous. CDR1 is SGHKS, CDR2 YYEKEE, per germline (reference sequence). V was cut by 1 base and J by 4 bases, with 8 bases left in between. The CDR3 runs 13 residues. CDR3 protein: CASSLRNPETQYF. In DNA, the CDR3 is TGTGCCAGCAGCTTGAGGAACCCAGAGACCCAGTACTTC. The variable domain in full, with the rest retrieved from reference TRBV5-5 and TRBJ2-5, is DAGVTQSPTHLIKTRGQQVTLRCSPISGHKSVSWYQQVLGQGPQFIFQYYEKEERGRGNFPDRFSARQFPNYSSELNVNALLLGDSALYLCASSLRNPETQYFGPGTRLLVL.

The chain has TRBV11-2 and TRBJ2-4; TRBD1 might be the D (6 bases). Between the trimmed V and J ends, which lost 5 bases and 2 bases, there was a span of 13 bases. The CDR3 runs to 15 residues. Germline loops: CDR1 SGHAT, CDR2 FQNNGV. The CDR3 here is CASSPLQGPKNIQYF. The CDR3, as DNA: TGTGCCAGCAGCCCCCTACAGGGACCCAAAAACATTCAGTACTTC.